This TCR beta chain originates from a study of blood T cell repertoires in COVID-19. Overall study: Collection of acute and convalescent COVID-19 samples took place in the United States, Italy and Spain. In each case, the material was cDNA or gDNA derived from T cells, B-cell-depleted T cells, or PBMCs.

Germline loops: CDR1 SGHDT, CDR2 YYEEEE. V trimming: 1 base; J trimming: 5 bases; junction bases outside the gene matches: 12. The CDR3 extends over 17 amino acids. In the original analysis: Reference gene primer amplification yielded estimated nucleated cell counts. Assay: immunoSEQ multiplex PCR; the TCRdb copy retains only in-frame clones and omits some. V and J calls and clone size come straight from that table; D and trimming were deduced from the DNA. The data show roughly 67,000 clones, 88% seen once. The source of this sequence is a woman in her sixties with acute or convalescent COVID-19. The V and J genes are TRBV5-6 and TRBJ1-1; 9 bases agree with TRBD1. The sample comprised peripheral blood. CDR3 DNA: TGTGCCAGCAGCTTGCTGGACAGGGGAATGGGTAGGACTGAAGCTTTCTTT. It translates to CASSLLDRGMGRTEAFF.